This TCR beta chain is drawn from a study of T cells after yellow fever vaccination. Researchers made TCR cDNA using 5'RACE template switching, and this step added a universal primer site and UMIs. A single record per CDR3 protein comes from TCRdb applying MiXCR to the 5' RACE reads. Of some 350,000 distinct CDR3 sequences listed, over 3.5% were seen once; the top ten hold under 30%. In its sample, this clonotype was seen many times. Trimming stripped 0 bases from V and 4 bases from J, with 13 bases between. The germline CDR1 and CDR2 sequences are MGHRA and YSYEKL. This CDR3 region has 15 residues. Sequenced material: PBMCs, taken 5 days after the yellow fever booster vaccination. The rearrangement links TRBV4-1 to TRBJ2-7; a weak D match, TRBD1 (5 bases). This TCR was recovered from a man younger than 30 who received the YFV17D yellow fever vaccine. CDR3 bases: TGCGCCAGCAGCCAAGAAAGGGGCGGATTATACGAGCAGTACTTC. Its protein product is CASSQERGGLYEQYF.